The clone carrying this TCR beta chain was seen only a few times. No antigen is known for it. The sample comes from a study of blood T cells in healthy people across ages. Study observations and caveats: Since the PBMCs were unsorted, naive and antigen-experienced cells could not be conclusively compared.

PCR was performed a second time for roughly 7 to 11 cycles using a sample-barcoded 5' primer and a J-beta primer mix. A single record per CDR3 protein comes from TCRdb applying MiXCR to the 5' RACE reads. Of roughly 700,000 distinct CDR3 sequences in the sample, 45% to 50% were seen once. The sample was blood. This sequence was found in a woman aged 55-75 years in good health.

In DNA, the CDR3 is TGTGCCAGCAGCTTGGGACAGCCCATAAAGGAAGAGACCCAGTACTTC. Its translation: CASSLGQPIKEETQYF. The chain has TRBV7-9 and TRBJ2-5; 7 bases align to TRBD1. The J segment lost 3 bases and the V segment lost 3 bases, leaving 10 bases of the junction unmatched. The germline CDR1 and CDR2 sequences are SEHNR and FQNEAQ (reference sequence). This CDR3 comprises 16 residues.